This passage covers 9 T cell receptor beta chains from one sample sequenced in a study of response to subunit inactivated influenza vaccine. MiXCR, run by TCRdb on the RT-PCR reads, gives a single entry per CDR3 protein. The profile covers just under 550,000 distinct CDR3 sequences, with roughly 23% appearing a single time and 2.5% to 3% taken by the ten largest. This sample was shared with a second study, whose subject was T cells expressing NK-cell markers. That report adds: The authors made TCR beta cDNA libraries by 5'RACE template switching. This switching added a universal primer site and UMIs.

The sequencing used CD4+ T cells sorted from PBMCs, collected 11 to 12 days after vaccination. These TCRs come from a man aged 50 to 59 who received an inactivated influenza vaccine.

This chain connects TRBV11-2 to TRBJ2-5, with no clear D. Germline lookup yields CDR1 SGHAT and CDR2 FQNNGV. The ends were cut back, 7 bases at V and 2 bases at J, with 17 bases in the middle. This CDR3 has 15 amino acids. CDR3 sequence reads: CASNAFAERQETQYF. For the CDR3, the DNA is TGTGCCAGCAACGCTTTCGCCGAGAGACAAGAGACCCAGTACTTC.

A few counts support this clonotype. The gene calls are TRBV7-8 and TRBJ2-7; no definite D call. Per the germline V gene, CDR1 is SGHVS and CDR2 is FQNEAQ. The V end lost 0 bases, the J end lost 3 bases, and 12 bases lay between the germline ends. This CDR3 is built from 15 residues. The DNA for the CDR3 is TGTGCCAGCAGCTTAGCGGTGGGTTCTGGCTACGAGCAGTACTTC. The encoded protein is CASSLAVGSGYEQYF.

This clonotype has more than one count but fewer than ten. This chain connects TRBV6-5 to TRBJ2-1; 7 bases map to TRBD1. Unmatched junction bases numbered 0, after V lost 6 bases and J lost 4 bases. Germline values: CDR1 MNHEY, CDR2 SVGAGI. The CDR3 spans 12 residues. Here the CDR3 reads CASRGQYNEQFF. CDR3 sequence (DNA): TGTGCCAGCAGGGGACAGTACAATGAGCAGTTCTTC.

The gene calls are TRBV18 and TRBJ1-2, with 7 bases aligning to TRBD1. CDR1 KGHSH and CDR2 LQKENI come from the germline V gene. The V and J ends lost 5 bases and 7 bases, in that order; junction bases with no gene match: 7. CDR3 length equals 13 residues. CDR3 nucleotides: TGTGCCAGCTCAGCAGGACAGGAGGTTGGCTACACCTTC. Translated: CASSAGQEVGYTF.

The J gene is TRBJ1-2, the V gene TRBV11-2; D not certain. V lost 4 bases and J lost 10, with 13 bases in between. This CDR3 comprises 12 residues. Per germline, CDR1 SGHAT and CDR2 FQNNGV. The CDR3 DNA sequence: TGTGCCAGCAGCTCACGACTCGCTCACTACACCTTC. This sequence encodes CASSSRLAHYTF.

The chain combines TRBV29-1 with TRBJ2-7; D perhaps matches TRBD1 (6 bases). The length of the CDR3 is 12 residues. Germline CDR1 is SQVTM and CDR2 is ANQGSEA. V lost 6 bases and J lost 2, with 11 bases in between. In DNA form, the CDR3 reads TGCAGCGTAATTTCAGGGGCCTACGAGCAGTACTTC. The encoded protein is CSVISGAYEQYF.

This sequence joins TRBV6-2 or TRBV6-3 and TRBJ2-1; D is unclear. The CDR3 runs to 15 residues. Trimming left V 2 bases short and J 7 bases short, with 15 bases between. Germline CDR1 MNHEY, CDR2 SVGEGT. The CDR3 reads CASSYALSNGNEQFF. DNA of the CDR3: TGTGCCAGCAGTTACGCTCTGTCTAATGGGAATGAGCAGTTCTTC.

The rearrangement uses TRBV12-3 or TRBV12-4 and TRBJ1-5, with D uncertain. The V end lost 1 base, the J end lost 6 bases, and 7 bases lay between the germline ends. The length of the CDR3 is 13 residues. CDR3 bases: TGTGCCAGCAGTTTAGATTTCCTTCAGCCCCAGCATTTT. Translated: CASSLDFLQPQHF.

Only a few counts were recorded for this clonotype. The chain carries TRBV10-3 and TRBJ1-2; no reliable D call. The CDR3 has 13 amino acids. V lost 2 bases and J lost 8, with 12 bases in between. Germline CDR1 is ENHRY and CDR2 is SYGVKD. The CDR3 DNA reads as TGTGCCATCAGTGAGGAGGAGCGGCAAGGCTACACCTTC. Translated, it gives CAISEEERQGYTF.